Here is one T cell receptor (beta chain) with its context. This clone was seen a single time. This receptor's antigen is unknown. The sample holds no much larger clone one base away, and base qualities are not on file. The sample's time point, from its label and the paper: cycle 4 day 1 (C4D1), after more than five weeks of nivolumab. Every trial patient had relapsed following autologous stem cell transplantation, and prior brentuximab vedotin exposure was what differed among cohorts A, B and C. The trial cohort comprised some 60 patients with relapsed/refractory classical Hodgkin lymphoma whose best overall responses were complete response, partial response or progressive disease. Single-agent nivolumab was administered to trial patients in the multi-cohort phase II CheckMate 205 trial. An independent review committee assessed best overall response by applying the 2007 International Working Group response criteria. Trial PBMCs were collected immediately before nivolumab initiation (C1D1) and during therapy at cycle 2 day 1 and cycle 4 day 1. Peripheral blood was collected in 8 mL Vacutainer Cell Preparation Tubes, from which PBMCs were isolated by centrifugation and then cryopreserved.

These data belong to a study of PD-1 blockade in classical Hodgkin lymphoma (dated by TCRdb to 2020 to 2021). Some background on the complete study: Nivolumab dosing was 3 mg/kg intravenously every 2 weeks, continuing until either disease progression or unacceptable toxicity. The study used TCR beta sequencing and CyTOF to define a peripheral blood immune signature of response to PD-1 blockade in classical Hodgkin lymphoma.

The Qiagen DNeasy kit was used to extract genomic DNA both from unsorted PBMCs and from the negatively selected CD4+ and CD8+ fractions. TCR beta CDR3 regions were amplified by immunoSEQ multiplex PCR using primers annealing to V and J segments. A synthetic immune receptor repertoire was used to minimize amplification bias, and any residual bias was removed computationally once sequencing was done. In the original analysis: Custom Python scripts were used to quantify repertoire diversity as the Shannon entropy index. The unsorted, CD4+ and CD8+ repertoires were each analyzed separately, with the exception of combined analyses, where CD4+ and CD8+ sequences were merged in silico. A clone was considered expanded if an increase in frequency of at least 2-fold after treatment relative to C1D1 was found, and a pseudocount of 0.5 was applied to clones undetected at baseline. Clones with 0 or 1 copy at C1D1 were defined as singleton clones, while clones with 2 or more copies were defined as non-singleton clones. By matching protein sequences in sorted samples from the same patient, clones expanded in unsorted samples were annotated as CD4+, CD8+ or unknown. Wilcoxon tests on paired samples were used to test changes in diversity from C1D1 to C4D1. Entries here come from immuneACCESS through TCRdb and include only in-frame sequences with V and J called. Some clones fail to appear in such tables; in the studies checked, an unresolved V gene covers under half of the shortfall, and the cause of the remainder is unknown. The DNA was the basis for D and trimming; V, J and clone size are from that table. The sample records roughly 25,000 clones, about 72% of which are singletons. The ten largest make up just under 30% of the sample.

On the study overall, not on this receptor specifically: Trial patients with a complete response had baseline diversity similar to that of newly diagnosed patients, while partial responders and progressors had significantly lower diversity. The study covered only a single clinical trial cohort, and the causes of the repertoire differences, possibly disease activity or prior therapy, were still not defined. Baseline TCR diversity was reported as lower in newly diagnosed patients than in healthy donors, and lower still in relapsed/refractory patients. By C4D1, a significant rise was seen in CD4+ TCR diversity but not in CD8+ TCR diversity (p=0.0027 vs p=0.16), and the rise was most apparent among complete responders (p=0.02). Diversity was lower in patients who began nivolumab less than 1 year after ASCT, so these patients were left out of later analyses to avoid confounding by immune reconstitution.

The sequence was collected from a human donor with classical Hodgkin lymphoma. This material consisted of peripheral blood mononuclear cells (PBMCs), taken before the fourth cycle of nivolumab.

In nucleotides, the sequence is TGTGCCAGCAGCGCATCGGGACAAGGCGGCGAGCAGTACTTC. It translates to CASSASGQGGEQYF. Rearrangement joined TRBV6-1 to TRBJ2-7; a tentative D call is TRBD1 (6 bases match). Including cysteine and phenylalanine, the CDR3 has 14 amino acids. Only CDR3 DNA is held: 42 bases, read in frame from base 1. CDR1 and CDR2 are read off the germline V gene as MNHNS and SASEGT. Deletion took 6 bases off V and 6 bases off J, with a span of 18 bases between the germline ends.